This T cell receptor beta chain comes out of a study of Ad26.COV2.S vaccination and SARS-CoV-2 variants. This CDR3 is 11 amino acids long. The V end lost 6 bases, the J end lost 6 bases, and 8 bases lay between the germline ends. The table came from immunoSEQ multiplex PCR; TCRdb's copy has only in-frame clones and leaves some out. Counted here are some 330,000 clones, roughly 88% occurring once; the ten biggest clones make up approximately 5.8%. Treatment noted: some 20 received Ad26.COV2.S at low or high dose, single or two shots; about 5 received placebo; per-sample allocation not given. The investigators took samples on day 63 after the first vaccine or placebo injection.

This chain joins TRBV12-3 or TRBV12-4 and TRBJ1-1; D ambiguous. Sequencing used peripheral blood, obtained in a trial of Ad26.COV2.S vaccine versus placebo. The receptor was derived from a person between 18 and 59 years old who received the Ad26.COV2.S COVID-19 vaccine or a placebo. The CDR3 DNA reads as TGTGCCAGCAGGGGCTGGTCTGAAGCTTTCTTT. The encoded protein is CASRGWSEAFF.